These T cell receptor beta chains were read from a single sample in a study of T cell repertoires in cytomegalovirus infection. TCRdb ran MiXCR on the reads and lists one entry per CDR3 protein. The sample contains around 440,000 distinct CDR3 sequences, about 10% of which appear only once. Sequencing was carried out using PBMCs. Receptors originate from a human donor in good health (CMV status not recorded). Some clones in this sample may be carry-over from other donors' samples. CDR3s include the opening cysteine and the closing phenylalanine or tryptophan.

v_call: TRBV12-3/TRBV12-4; j_call: TRBJ2-5; cdr3_aa: CASSSPGARRETQYF
v_call: TRBV7-3; j_call: TRBJ2-1; cdr3_aa: CASSPSTSGRNNEQFF
v_call: TRBV13; j_call: TRBJ1-6; cdr3_aa: CASSSTDYNSPLHF
v_call: TRBV11-2; j_call: TRBJ2-7; cdr3_aa: CASSLWTAGYEQYF
v_call: TRBV7-3; j_call: TRBJ2-2; cdr3_aa: CASSSVGTNTGELFF
v_call: TRBV18; j_call: TRBJ2-7; cdr3_aa: CASSPRLAGSIDEQYF
v_call: TRBV5-1; j_call: TRBJ2-7; cdr3_aa: CASSLEGGRTYEQYF
v_call: TRBV12-3/TRBV12-4; j_call: TRBJ1-6; cdr3_aa: CASSLGGRSNSPLHF
v_call: TRBV18; j_call: TRBJ2-7; cdr3_aa: CASGLGGGVYEQYF
v_call: TRBV2; j_call: TRBJ2-5; cdr3_aa: CASFGQEETQYF
v_call: TRBV19; j_call: TRBJ2-5; cdr3_aa: CASSMDRAFQETQYF
v_call: TRBV14; j_call: TRBJ2-1; cdr3_aa: CASSQLDGTYNEQFF
v_call: TRBV20-1; j_call: TRBJ1-4; cdr3_aa: CSASLGQAAEKLFF
v_call: TRBV29-1; j_call: TRBJ2-7; cdr3_aa: CSVSPGTTGGEQYF
v_call: TRBV7-9; j_call: TRBJ1-1; cdr3_aa: CASSQGGRAGTEAFF
v_call: TRBV27; j_call: TRBJ1-5; cdr3_aa: CASSTGTGWSVGNQPQHF
v_call: TRBV6-5; j_call: TRBJ1-4; cdr3_aa: CASSYSAGATNEKLFF
v_call: TRBV7-9; j_call: TRBJ2-7; cdr3_aa: CASSSRQGGYEQYF
v_call: TRBV5-1; j_call: TRBJ2-3; cdr3_aa: CASRSMGSSTDTQYF
v_call: TRBV11-2; j_call: TRBJ2-1; cdr3_aa: CASSLRQGGVWNEQFF
v_call: TRBV5-4; j_call: TRBJ2-7; cdr3_aa: CASSLDQGAYEQYF
v_call: TRBV11-2; j_call: TRBJ2-3; cdr3_aa: CASSLNSPSTDTQYF
v_call: TRBV12-5; j_call: TRBJ2-6; cdr3_aa: CASGFQSGANVLTF